The clone carrying this TCR beta chain was recorded once. Germline CDR1 reads SGHRS; CDR2 reads YFSETQ. The CDR3 is 15 amino acids. V dropped 0 bases and J dropped 3 bases, with 12 bases sitting between them. These data belong to a study of blood T cell repertoires in COVID-19. Clones were read by immunoSEQ multiplex PCR, and TCRdb kept only the in-frame ones, dropping some. The sample contains approximately 380,000 clones, around 89% of which appear only once. The receptor comes from a woman aged 18-35 years who had recovered from COVID-19. Material: PBMCs or T cells enriched from blood (not recorded which). The J gene is TRBJ1-2, the V gene TRBV5-1, with D possibly being TRBD1 (6 bases). CDR3 bases: TGCGCCAGCAGCTTGGAGATACAGGGAGACTATGGCTACACCTTC. Translated, it gives CASSLEIQGDYGYTF.